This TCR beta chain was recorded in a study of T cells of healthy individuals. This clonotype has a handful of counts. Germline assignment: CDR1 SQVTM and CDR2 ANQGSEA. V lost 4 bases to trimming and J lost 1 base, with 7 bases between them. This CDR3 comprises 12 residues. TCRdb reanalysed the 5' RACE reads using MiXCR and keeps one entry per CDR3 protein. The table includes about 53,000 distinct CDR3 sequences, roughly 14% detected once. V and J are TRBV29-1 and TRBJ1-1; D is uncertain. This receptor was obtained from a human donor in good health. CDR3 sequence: CSVVGQNTEAFF. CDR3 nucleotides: TGCAGCGTTGTCGGTCAGAACACTGAAGCTTTCTTT.